This TCR beta chain was retrieved from a study of T cells in Graves' hyperthyroidism and ophthalmopathy. At the level of the study: Peripheral blood draws took place at initial diagnosis, ahead of any treatment.

A patient was excluded if there was uncontrolled infection, other autoimmune disease, pregnancy or lactation. Preceding any ophthalmopathy symptoms, the blood sample dates from first hyperthyroidism diagnosis. This clonotype has a handful of counts. The CDR3 loop spans 14 amino acids. Per germline, CDR1 MNHNS and CDR2 SASEGT. V was clipped by 4 bases and J by 5 bases, with 14 bases between them. Researchers took RNA transcripts and amplified the TCR beta CDR3 regions from them. The primer set for the first-round RT-PCR of the TCR CDR3 was HTBI. Using its own MiXCR run on the multiplex PCR reads, TCRdb lists one record per CDR3 protein. The data show approximately 600,000 distinct CDR3 sequences, approximately 13% seen once.

The sequenced sample was blood. This TCR was sampled from a woman aged 25-40 years with Graves' hyperthyroidism that later progressed to Graves' ophthalmopathy. The J gene is TRBJ1-1, the V gene TRBV6-1; D gene uncertain. The CDR3: CASSVASTVTEAFF. Here the CDR3 DNA reads TGTGCCAGCAGTGTAGCCTCCACGGTGACTGAAGCTTTCTTT.